This T cell receptor beta chain was recovered during a study of T cell responses to AZD1222 COVID-19 vaccine. Notes on the study in general: Mostly white British, mostly female donors; authors suggested clonal diversity may be underestimated. In the spike-specific TCR repertoire, nearly half reportedly target unmutated variant regions. Increased Spike-specific TCR breadth and depth were observed after two AZD1222 doses. Across spike, vaccine-associated CD4 TCRs were found, dominant at 160-218 and 743-854.

Germline V gene data show CDR1 as SGHTA and CDR2 as FQGTGA. V was pared by 5 bases and J by 7 bases, with 14 bases between. The CDR3 length is 13 residues. In regard to this clone: Its antigen is still unknown.

Clones were read by immunoSEQ multiplex PCR, and TCRdb kept only the in-frame ones, dropping some. Altogether roughly 130,000 clones are present, 88% being singletons, with the ten largest covering around 8%. The source material was peripheral blood, sampled on day 0 of AZD1222 vaccination. The origin of this receptor is an adult in good health. This chain links TRBV7-3 with TRBJ1-2; weak D call: TRBD1 (6 bases). CDR3 sequence: CASSQTGMAGYTF. The CDR3 DNA reads as TGTGCCAGCAGCCAAACAGGGATGGCTGGCTACACCTTC.